Listed below are T cell receptor beta chains from one sample, sequenced in a study of T cell responses to AZD1222 COVID-19 vaccine. Clones were sequenced by immunoSEQ multiplex PCR, and TCRdb holds only the in-frame ones, with some missing. The table includes 130,000 or so clones, 90% to 95% detected once. The sequencing here drew on peripheral blood, taken on day 0 of MenACWY control vaccination. The receptors were sampled from an adult in good health. Each CDR3 is given with its conserved first and last residue. Size tells how often a clone was seen (once, few, many) or the class of an expanded clone, and some rows leave it out.

TRBV6-2/TRBV6-3 . CASSSLTGPVDGYTF
TRBV14 . CASQGYFSYEQYF
TRBV30 . CAGRQGRGNNSPLHF
TRBV6-1 . CASSEARSGTGELFF
TRBV20-1 . CSASSRTGKETQYF
TRBV19 once CASSRGLKRSSYNEQFF
TRBV4-3 . CASRWTGNTEAFF
TRBV27 once CASRPTYRGRAREAFF
TRBV5-1 . CASSLDVAQPQHF
TRBV18 . CASSQGNNEQFF
TRBV19 . CASSYGQLNEKLFF
TRBV18 . CASSAQGNTEAFF
TRBV6-5 . CASSFYFSGTGELFF
TRBV12-3/TRBV12-4 . CASSLIGYEQYF
TRBV9 . CASSVEAGAYLAKNIQYF
TRBV2 . CASTLSGDGLAGVGYNEQFF
TRBV6-5 . CASSSSRSTRNTEAFF
TRBV24-1 . CATSDNRGDSYNEQFF
TRBV30 once CAWSTLAGVDEQFF